The rows below give T cell receptor beta chains drawn from one sample of a study of cytotoxic CD8 clonotypes in ibrutinib-treated CLL. Here immunoSEQ multiplex PCR was the method, and the copy in TCRdb shows in-frame clones only, minus some. The table shows 200,000 to 250,000 clones, with nearly 80% occurring only once. The sequenced sample was PBMCs, obtained after 12 months of ibrutinib treatment. The receptor set was obtained from a human donor with chronic lymphocytic leukemia. CDR3s include the opening cysteine and the closing phenylalanine or tryptophan. The D gene is left open where the match is weak. Only some rows state a clone size, as once, few, many or a class for expanded clones.

TRBV29-1	TRBJ1-2	.	.	CSVEQLGLVYGYTF	TGCAGCGTTGAACAACTGGGTTTGGTCTATGGCTACACCTTC
TRBV28	TRBJ2-5	.	TRBD1	CASNTGGVETQYF	TGTGCCAGCAACACAGGGGGTGTGGAGACCCAGTACTTC
TRBV7-6	TRBJ2-7	few	.	CASSGGGGAAFDEQYF	TGTGCCAGCAGCGGCGGCGGTGGGGCCGCGTTCGACGAGCAGTACTTC
TRBV2	TRBJ2-5	.	TRBD2	CASSPTSGGGQETQYF	TGTGCCAGCAGTCCGACTAGCGGGGGGGGCCAAGAGACCCAGTACTTC
TRBV27	TRBJ2-7	.	.	CASRPWDSTYEQYF	TGTGCCAGCAGGCCTTGGGACTCTACCTACGAGCAGTACTTC
TRBV5-1	TRBJ1-2	.	TRBD1	CASSDPGQGSNGYTF	TGCGCCAGCAGCGATCCGGGACAGGGGAGTAATGGCTACACCTTC
TRBV11-2	TRBJ2-5	.	.	CASSLGSVGGQETQYF	TGTGCCAGCAGCTTAGGTTCCGTAGGGGGCCAAGAGACCCAGTACTTC
TRBV21-1	TRBJ1-6	few	.	CASSKGRGDSPLHF	TGTGCCAGCAGCAAAGGGAGAGGGGATTCACCCCTCCACTTT
TRBV2	TRBJ1-5	.	.	CASRTHSNQPQHF	TGTGCCAGTCGGACCCATAGCAATCAGCCCCAGCATTTT
TRBV11-2	TRBJ1-1	.	.	CASSSPGGWYTEAFF	TGTGCCAGCAGCTCCCCCGGGGGTTGGTACACTGAAGCTTTCTTT
TRBV14	TRBJ2-7	.	TRBD2	CASSQVRFGTRVEQYF	TGTGCCAGCAGCCAAGTCCGTTTCGGGACTAGAGTCGAGCAGTACTTC
TRBV6-4	TRBJ2-1	many	.	CASSEGDLYNEQFF	TGTGCCAGCAGTGAAGGGGACCTGTACAATGAGCAGTTCTTC
TRBV5-1	TRBJ2-5	once	TRBD2	CASSLRGRMAGGAETQYF	TGCGCCAGCAGCTTGAGGGGGCGCATGGCGGGAGGGGCAGAGACCCAGTACTTC
TRBV29-1	TRBJ1-2	few	.	CSVGGEYAGDRNGYTF	TGCAGCGTTGGTGGGGAGTACGCAGGGGATCGCAATGGCTACACCTTC